The clone carrying this T cell receptor (beta chain) was seen a single time. The target antigen is unknown. Other DNA sequences of this sample code for an identical CDR3. This entry comes from a study of shared clonotypes between healthy human individuals. Notes on the study in general: An anticipated effect of sequencing depth on clonotype sharing among donors was recognized. Larger richness was generally estimated for naive than memory subsets.

Genomic DNA per cell subset filled all wells of several immunoSEQ plates. Profiling relied on immunoSEQ multiplex PCR, and the TCRdb table lists in-frame clones only, not all of them. Of approximately 1.5 million clones listed, 98% are singletons. V was clipped by 3 bases and J by 6 bases; unmatched bases: 3. Germline V gene data show CDR1 as KGHSH and CDR2 as LQKENI. The CDR3 length is 15 residues. This chain uses TRBV18 with TRBJ1-5; 12 nucleotides agree with TRBD1. The clonotype comes from a man aged 25-45 years in good health. Sample: naive CD4+ T cells sorted from blood. Subset indicated: CD45RA+ positively selected. This chain's CDR3 is CASSPGTGGGQPQHF. The CDR3 DNA reads TGTGCCAGCTCACCTGGGACAGGGGGCGGTCAGCCCCAGCATTTT.